The 24 T cell receptor beta chains reported below all come from one sample, sequenced in a study of beta chain features in type 1 diabetes. Sequencing targeted expressed TCRB transcripts, as all isolated RNA had been reverse transcribed. Sequenced by immunoSEQ multiplex PCR; TCRdb stores in-frame clones only, minus some. In the table there are 350,000 to 450,000 clones, roughly 15% of which are singletons. The sample taken for sequencing was naive CD4+ T cells from blood. The receptors originated from a woman aged 18-29 years in good health.

The V call is TRBV30, the J call TRBJ2-3, with TRBD2 identical over 13 bases. The J segment lost 0 bases and the V segment lost 4 bases, leaving 4 bases of the junction unmatched. Germline CDR1 GTSNPN, CDR2 SVGIG (reference sequence). CDR3 length: 16 residues. The CDR3 loop reads CAWTMGLAGSTDTQYF. The CDR3 bases are TGTGCCTGGACTATGGGACTAGCGGGAAGCACAGATACGCAGTATTTT.

This clone was recorded a few times. The V and J genes are TRBV27 and TRBJ2-7, with TRBD2 identical over 12 bases. This CDR3 contains 16 residues. CDR1 MNHEY and CDR2 SMNVEV come from the germline V gene (reference sequence). Trimming at V came to 4 bases and at J to 1 base, leaving 5 bases not matched to a gene. The CDR3 region is CASSSPGLAGSYEQYF. Here the CDR3 DNA reads TGTGCCAGCAGTTCACCCGGACTAGCGGGATCCTACGAGCAGTACTTC.

The chain carries TRBV28 and TRBJ1-1, with D possibly being TRBD1 (6 bases). Per the germline V gene, CDR1 is MDHEN and CDR2 is SYDVKM. This CDR3 contains 15 residues. Trimming pared 7 bases from V and 4 bases from J, leaving 19 bases between. CDR3 sequence: CASTTAQGFVTEAFF. CDR3 sequence (DNA): TGTGCCAGCACCACGGCACAGGGATTTGTCACTGAAGCTTTCTTT. The full variable domain, completed using reference TRBV28 and TRBJ1-1, is DVKVTQSSRYLVKRTGEKVFLECVQDMDHENMFWYRQDPGLGLRLIYFSYDVKMKEKGDIPEGYSVSREKKERFSLILESASTNQTSMYLCASTTAQGFVTEAFFGQGTRLTVV.

This clone turned up a few times. The J gene is TRBJ1-1, the V gene TRBV18; TRBD1 might be the D (6 bases). V shed 3 bases and J shed 1 base, with 15 bases lying between them. CDR1 KGHSH and CDR2 LQKENI come from the germline V gene. This CDR3 has 16 amino acids. CDR3 region: CASSPNEGRGNTEAFF. CDR3 DNA: TGTGCCAGCTCACCGAATGAGGGCAGGGGGAACACTGAAGCTTTCTTT.

CDR3 amino acids: CASSQDSGAYEQYF. The DNA for the CDR3 is TGCGCCAGCAGCCAAGATTCGGGAGCCTACGAGCAGTACTTC. This sequence joins TRBV4-3 and TRBJ2-7; D might be TRBD2 (6 bases). V lost 0 bases to trimming and J lost 2 bases, with 8 bases between them. This CDR3 is built from 14 residues. Germline CDR1 and CDR2: LGHNA and YSLEER.

V gene TRBV5-4 combines with J gene TRBJ1-2; perhaps TRBD1 as D (6 bases). The CDR3 spans 12 residues. V lost 9 bases, J lost 3 bases, and 12 bases lay in between. Germline V lookup: CDR1 SGHNT, CDR2 YYREEE (reference sequence). CDR3: CATTDSYYGYTF. For the CDR3, the DNA is TGTGCCACCACGGACAGCTACTATGGCTACACCTTC.

This clone was recorded a few times. This chain links TRBV5-6 with TRBJ2-2, with D possibly TRBD1 on 5 matching bases. V was pared by 0 bases and J by 4 bases, with 7 bases between. This CDR3 has 14 residues. CDR1 SGHDT and CDR2 YYEEEE come from the germline V gene. The DNA of the CDR3 is TGTGCCAGCAGCTTGGGACAGCCCACCGGGGAGCTGTTTTTT. Translation: CASSLGQPTGELFF.

This clone was counted once. CDR3 amino acids: CASSVASQVGYGYTF. The CDR3 region has the DNA TGTGCCAGCAGCGTAGCTTCACAGGTCGGGTATGGCTACACCTTC. The chain has TRBV9 and TRBJ1-2; possible D gene TRBD1, 5 bases. Germline loops: CDR1 SGDLS, CDR2 YYNGEE. The CDR3 is made up of 15 amino acids. The V end was cut by 0 bases, the J end by 5 bases, with 14 bases between.

A few counts support this clone. The V gene is TRBV30, the J gene TRBJ2-1, with 9 bases that match TRBD2. The V segment lost 2 bases and the J segment 6 bases; nucleotides outside the gene matches: 8. This CDR3 region has 15 residues. Per the germline V gene, CDR1 is GTSNPN and CDR2 is SVGIG (reference sequence). CDR3 sequence (DNA): TGTGCCTGGAGTTCCCTGGGACTAGCAGCCAATGAGCAGTTCTTC. Encoded protein: CAWSSLGLAANEQFF.

The rearrangement uses TRBV18 and TRBJ2-7, with D possibly matching TRBD2 (5 bases). Trimming left V 3 bases short and J 4 bases short, with 13 bases between. Per germline, CDR1 KGHSH and CDR2 LQKENI. There are 14 residues in the CDR3. The DNA of the CDR3 is TGTGCCAGCTCACCCACTAGTACGAGTTACGAGCAGTACTTC. Its protein is CASSPTSTSYEQYF.

In its sample, this clone was seen once. V is TRBV4-2 and J is TRBJ1-2, with 9 nucleotides matching TRBD1. Germline V gene data show CDR1 as LGHNA and CDR2 as YNFKEQ. The CDR3 is 17 amino acids. The junction had 8 bases not matched to a gene; V was cut back by 1 base and J by 2 bases. The CDR3 nucleotides read TGTGCCAGCAGCCAAGGAAGAGGGACAGGGACCAACTATGGCTACACCTTC. Its protein is CASSQGRGTGTNYGYTF.

This clone occurred a few times. The rearrangement uses TRBV11-3 and TRBJ2-3; 9 nucleotides align to TRBD1. CDR3 length: 15 amino acids. Germline V gene sequence: CDR1 SGHNT, CDR2 YENEEA. Trimming removed 4 bases from V and 1 base from J; junction bases left unmatched: 3. The CDR3 here is CASSSGQGRTDTQYF. CDR3 DNA: TGTGCCAGCAGCTCGGGACAGGGACGCACAGATACGCAGTATTTT. The full variable domain, rest sourced from reference TRBV11-3 and TRBJ2-3, is EAGVVQSPRYKIIEKKQPVAFWCNPISGHNTLYWYLQNLGQGPELLIRYENEEAVDDSQLPKDRFSAERLKGVDSTLKIQPAELGDSAVYLCASSSGQGRTDTQYFGPGTRLTVL.

The genes are TRBV29-1 and TRBJ1-2; the match to TRBD1 covers 11 bases. V shed 3 bases and J 4 bases; nucleotides not matched to a gene: 4. Germline CDR1 reads SQVTM; CDR2 reads ANQGSEA. This CDR3 contains 14 residues. In DNA, the CDR3 is TGCAGCGTTGAGCGGACAGGGGGCGGCTATGGCTACACCTTC. Translating gives CSVERTGGGYGYTF.

The rearrangement joins TRBV20-1 to TRBJ1-2, with 10 bases aligning to TRBD1. The CDR3 length is 11 residues. The V and J ends lost 1 base and 12 bases, in that order; junction bases with no gene match: 2. From germline, CDR1 is DFQATT and CDR2 SNEGSKA (reference sequence). CDR3 in amino acids: CSARVDRGNTF. The CDR3 region has the DNA TGCAGTGCTAGAGTGGACAGGGGGAACACCTTC.

The J gene is TRBJ1-2, the V gene TRBV5-1, with D maybe TRBD1 (5 bases). V was cut by 1 base and J by 8 bases, with 12 bases left in between. The CDR3 length is 13 residues. Germline CDR1 and CDR2: SGHRS and YFSETQ. The CDR3 sequence: CASSLRQGNGYTF. The CDR3 region has the DNA TGCGCCAGCAGCTTGCGCCAGGGAAACGGCTACACCTTC.

V gene TRBV28 combines with J gene TRBJ1-1, with D possibly being TRBD1 (5 bases). The CDR3 totals 16 residues. Trimming removed 1 base at V and 1 base at J, with 13 bases between. Germline lookup yields CDR1 MDHEN and CDR2 SYDVKM. CDR3 nucleotides: TGTGCCAGCAGTTTATCGCCCGGGGGGTCGAACACTGAAGCTTTCTTT. It codes for CASSLSPGGSNTEAFF.

This chain connects TRBV30 to TRBJ2-4; 7 bases agree with TRBD1. There are 13 residues in the CDR3. Germline loops: CDR1 GTSNPN, CDR2 SVGIG (reference sequence). The ends lost 2 bases at V and 6 bases at J; junction bases unmatched: 4. The CDR3 nucleotides read TGTGCCTGGAGTAGAGGGGGCGCAAACATTCAGTACTTC. Encoded protein: CAWSRGGANIQYF. The full variable domain, with the rest looked up from reference TRBV30 and TRBJ2-4, is SQTIHQWPATLVQPVGSPLSLECTVEGTSNPNLYWYRQAAGRGLQLLFYSVGIGQISSEVPQNLSASRPQDRQFILSSKKLLLSDSGFYLCAWSRGGANIQYFGAGTRLSVL.

The chain joins TRBV28 to TRBJ2-7; the D gene is possibly TRBD2 (6 bases). Germline V lookup: CDR1 MDHEN, CDR2 SYDVKM. The V end was cut by 5 bases, the J end by 3 bases, with 17 bases between. The CDR3 has 15 residues. The DNA for the CDR3 is TGTGCCAGCAGTCCGAGACGCGTGACTAGCTACGAGCAGTACTTC. Protein product: CASSPRRVTSYEQYF.

The rearrangement uses TRBV6-5 and TRBJ2-5; 10 nucleotides align to TRBD1. V lost 6 bases to trimming and J lost 4 bases; unmatched junction nucleotides: 8. Per the germline V gene, CDR1 is MNHEY and CDR2 is SVGAGI. The CDR3 extends over 15 amino acids. The CDR3 region is CASRPLDRGPETQYF. In DNA, the CDR3 is TGTGCCAGCAGGCCCCTTGACAGGGGGCCAGAGACCCAGTACTTC.

This clone turned up a few times. This rearrangement joins TRBV4-1 to TRBJ2-7; 7 positions agree with TRBD1. J lost 0 bases, V lost 4 bases, and 9 bases had no gene match. Germline-derived CDR1 and CDR2 are MGHRA and YSYEKL. The length of the CDR3 is 16 residues. The CDR3 DNA reads TGCGCCAGCAGCCGTGCCGGGACAGCCGCCTCCTACGAGCAGTACTTC. Translation: CASSRAGTAASYEQYF.

This clone was picked up a small number of times. The chain uses TRBV25-1 and TRBJ2-1; D may be TRBD1 (6 bases). Looked up from germline, CDR1 is MGHDK and CDR2 is SYGVNS. The V gene lost 7 bases and the J gene lost 6 bases, with 19 bases spanning the gap. The CDR3 totals 15 residues. This chain's CDR3 is CASTNRVDHGNEQFF. The CDR3 DNA reads TGTGCCAGCACCAACAGGGTGGATCACGGCAATGAGCAGTTCTTC.

The chain couples TRBV2 to TRBJ2-6; no clear D gene. Germline V gives CDR1 SNHLY, CDR2 FYNNEI. The CDR3 is made up of 13 amino acids. V lost 6 bases and J lost 3, with 6 bases in between. CDR3 amino acids: CASRDNGANVLTF. The CDR3 coding sequence is TGTGCCAGCAGAGACAATGGGGCCAACGTCCTGACTTTC.

This clone was picked up a small number of times. This sequence joins TRBV7-3 and TRBJ2-6, with a tentative D call TRBD2 (5 bases). The germline CDR1 and CDR2 sequences are SGHTA and FQGTGA. The CDR3 extends over 14 amino acids. V gave up 5 bases and J gave up 0 bases, with 5 bases separating them. The DNA for the CDR3 is TGTGCCAGCAGCCGGGACTCTGGGGCCAACGTCCTGACTTTC. Amino acid sequence: CASSRDSGANVLTF.

This clone was seen more than once but under ten times. The gene calls are TRBV30 and TRBJ2-1; D not certain. CDR3 size: 15 residues. V was shortened by 1 base and J by 7 bases, with 17 bases between the two germline ends. Germline V gives CDR1 GTSNPN, CDR2 SVGIG (reference sequence). The CDR3 DNA sequence: TGTGCCTGGAGTGACGTCGCTAGTCGACGGAATGAGCAGTTCTTC. Protein sequence: CAWSDVASRRNEQFF.